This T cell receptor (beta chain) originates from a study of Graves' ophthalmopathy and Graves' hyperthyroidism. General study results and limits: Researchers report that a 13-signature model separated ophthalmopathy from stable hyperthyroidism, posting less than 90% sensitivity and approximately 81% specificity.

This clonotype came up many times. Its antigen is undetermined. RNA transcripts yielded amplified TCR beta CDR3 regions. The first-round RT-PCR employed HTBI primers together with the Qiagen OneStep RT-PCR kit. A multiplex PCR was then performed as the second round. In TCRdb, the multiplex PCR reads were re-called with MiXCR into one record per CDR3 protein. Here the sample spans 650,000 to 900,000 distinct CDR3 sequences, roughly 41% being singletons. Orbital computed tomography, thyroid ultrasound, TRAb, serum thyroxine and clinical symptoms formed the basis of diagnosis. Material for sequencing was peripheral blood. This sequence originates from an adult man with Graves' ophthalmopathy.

The CDR3 is CASSSGGSEETQYF. In DNA, the CDR3 is TGTGCCAGCAGCAGCGGGGGCAGCGAAGAGACCCAGTACTTC. The chain has TRBV7-9 and TRBJ2-5, with 8 bases identical to TRBD2. The CDR3 has 14 amino acids. J lost 3 bases, V lost 5 bases, and 5 bases had no gene match. The V gene's germline CDR1 is SEHNR and CDR2 FQNEAQ (reference sequence).